Detailed here is one T cell receptor beta chain. The sample belongs to a study of blood T cell repertoires in COVID-19. For the study at large: From the United States, Italy and Spain came samples of acute and convalescent COVID-19. T cells, B-cell-depleted T cells, or PBMCs supplied cDNA or gDNA.

Original analysis: Amplified reference gene primers provided the basis for estimating nucleated cell counts. Profiled with immunoSEQ multiplex PCR; TCRdb holds only in-frame clones, not every one. D and trimming come from the DNA, and the V and J calls and clone size come from that table. There are 150,000 or so clones in the sample; approximately 79% occur only once, and roughly 18% lies in the top ten. Trimming shortened V by 6 bases and J by 3 bases, and 9 bases separated the two germline ends. Germline CDR1 and CDR2: ENHRY and SYGVKD. The CDR3 runs 13 residues. The V gene is TRBV10-3, the J gene TRBJ1-5; maybe TRBD1 (5 bases). Specimen: peripheral blood. The TCR sequence derives from an elderly woman with acute or convalescent COVID-19. The CDR3 DNA reads as TGTGCCATCAGAATGGACAACAATCAGCCCCAGCATTTT. This sequence encodes CAIRMDNNQPQHF.